This record covers a single T cell receptor (beta chain). Its antigen is still unknown. The V and J ends lost 0 bases and 2 bases respectively, with 11 bases between them. Germline V gene lookup returns CDR1 MNHEY and CDR2 SMNVEV (reference sequence). The CDR3 loop spans 15 amino acids. A single record per CDR3 protein comes from TCRdb applying MiXCR to the 5' RACE reads. The repertoire holds approximately 500,000 distinct CDR3 sequences, with roughly 13% as singletons. This entry is derived from a study of CD8 T cells in ankylosing spondylitis. Study-wide findings and caveats: Within ankylosing spondylitis blood, a TCR beta motif made up of under 10 highly homologous variants appeared to be characteristic.

The receptor was isolated from a male donor with ankylosing spondylitis. V is TRBV27 and J is TRBJ2-7; tentative D call: TRBD2 (5 bases). Source material: blood, either unsorted or a sorted T cell fraction (not recorded which). CDR3 loop: CASSLSPGSTYEQYF. In DNA, the CDR3 is TGTGCCAGCAGTTTATCTCCGGGATCCACCTACGAGCAGTACTTC.